Here is one TCR beta chain with its context. Within its sample, this clone is medium-sized (0.01 to 0.1%). Its antigen target is currently unknown. No much larger clone exists at a distance of one base, and base qualities are not known. The CDR1 and CDR2 encoded by the germline V gene (reference sequence) are LNHDA and SQIVND. Trimming costs V 5 bases and J 5 bases, and their ends lie 16 bases apart. From the cysteine through the phenylalanine, the CDR3 covers 14 amino acids. The only DNA kept is the CDR3, 42 bases in frame from the first base. The sample originates from a study of metastatic and nonmetastatic thyroid tumors (dated by TCRdb to about 2020). Study-wide context: Repertoires from peripheral blood and from tumor or nodule tissue samples of malignant and benign thyroid patients were compared. What the authors observed across the whole study: In both blood and tumor samples, malignant tumors were reported to have significantly higher TCR beta diversity than benign nodules.

Library construction relied on PCR. TCRdb records Illumina HiSeq 4000 as the sequencer. High-throughput sequencing was used to profile the TCR beta-chain CDR3 region of each patient. For the original study's pipeline: CDR3 differences across clinicopathological groups were used to build a classifier for discriminating distant-metastatic papillary thyroid cancer patients. The Shannon index was used to assess repertoire diversity, and the Morisita-Horn index was used to assess tumor-blood repertoire similarity. TCRdb reworked the public reads: Q25 trimming with fastp, MiXCR clone assembly, productive beta chains retained. The V and J calls, along with clone size, are taken from TCRdb and not from the paper's own processing. For this sample the table gives 19,000 or so clones, of which 28% were detected only once. Approximately 15% of the sample belongs to the ten largest clones. No patient had received any treatment before thyroid surgery. The study retrospectively analysed patient clinical samples collected from about 2012 to 2019 using T-cell receptor beta sequencing.

The rearranged segments are TRBV19 and TRBJ2-7; perhaps TRBD2 is the D gene, with 6 bases matching. Sequencing was carried out using tumor tissue. This TCR was sampled from a male donor with papillary thyroid cancer or a benign thyroid nodule (not recorded which). Some clones in this sample may be carry-over from other donors' samples. The sequenced DNA is TGTGCCAGTAGTCGACTAGACGAAAAGGACGAGCAGTACTTC. It translates as CASSRLDEKDEQYF.